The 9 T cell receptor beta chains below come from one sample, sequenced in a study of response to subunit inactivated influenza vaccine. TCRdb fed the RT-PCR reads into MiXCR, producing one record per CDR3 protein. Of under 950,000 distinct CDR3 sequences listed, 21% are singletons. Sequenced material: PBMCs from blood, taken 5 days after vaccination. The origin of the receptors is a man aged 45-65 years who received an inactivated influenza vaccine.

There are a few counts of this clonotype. CDR3 coding DNA: TGCAGTGCTAGAGATGCTCAGTATTCCCAAGAGACCCAGTACTTC. Translating it yields CSARDAQYSQETQYF. The chain employs TRBV20-1 and TRBJ2-5; D is unresolved. Per the germline V gene, CDR1 is DFQATT and CDR2 is SNEGSKA (reference sequence). The V and J ends lost 0 bases and 1 base respectively, with 12 bases between them. The CDR3 covers 15 residues.

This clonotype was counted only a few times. The CDR3 region has the DNA TGTGCCAGCAGCTTAAAGATCCCGAACACTGAAGCTTTCTTT. Its protein product is CASSLKIPNTEAFF. V is TRBV7-2 and J is TRBJ1-1; D uncertain. Germline CDR1 is SGHTA and CDR2 is FQGNSA. V was trimmed by 2 bases and J by 1 base, leaving 8 bases between them. The CDR3 extends over 14 amino acids.

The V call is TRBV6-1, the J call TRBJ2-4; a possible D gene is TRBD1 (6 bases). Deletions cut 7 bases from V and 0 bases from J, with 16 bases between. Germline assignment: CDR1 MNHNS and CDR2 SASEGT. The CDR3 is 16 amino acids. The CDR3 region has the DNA TGTGCCAGCACCAAGGGGGTGATGGAAGCCAAAAACATTCAGTACTTC. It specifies CASTKGVMEAKNIQYF.

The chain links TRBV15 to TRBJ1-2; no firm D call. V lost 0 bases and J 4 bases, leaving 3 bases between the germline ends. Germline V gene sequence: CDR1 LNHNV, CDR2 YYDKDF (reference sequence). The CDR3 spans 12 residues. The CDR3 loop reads CATSRESYGYTF. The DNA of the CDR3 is TGTGCCACCAGCAGAGAAAGCTATGGCTACACCTTC.

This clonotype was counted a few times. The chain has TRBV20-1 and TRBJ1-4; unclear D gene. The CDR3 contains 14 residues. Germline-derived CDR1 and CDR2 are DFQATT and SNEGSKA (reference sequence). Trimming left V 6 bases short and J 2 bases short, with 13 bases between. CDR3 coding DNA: TGCAGTGCCCCTCCAGGAGGGACTAATGAAAAACTGTTTTTT. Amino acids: CSAPPGGTNEKLFF.

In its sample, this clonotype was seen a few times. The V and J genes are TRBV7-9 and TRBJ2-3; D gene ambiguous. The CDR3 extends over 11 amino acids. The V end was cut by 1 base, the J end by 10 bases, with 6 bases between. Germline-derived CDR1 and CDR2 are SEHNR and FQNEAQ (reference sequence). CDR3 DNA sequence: TGTGCCAGCAGCTTAGGTCGGGCGCAGTATTTT. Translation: CASSLGRAQYF.

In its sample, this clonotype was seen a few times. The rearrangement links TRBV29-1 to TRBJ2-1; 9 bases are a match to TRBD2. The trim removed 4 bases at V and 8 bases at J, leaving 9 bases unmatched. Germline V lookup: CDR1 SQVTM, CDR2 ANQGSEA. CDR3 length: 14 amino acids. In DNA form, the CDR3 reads TGCAGCGTTGTGCGGGGGGGGATCGTCGATGAGCAGTTCTTC. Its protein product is CSVVRGGIVDEQFF.

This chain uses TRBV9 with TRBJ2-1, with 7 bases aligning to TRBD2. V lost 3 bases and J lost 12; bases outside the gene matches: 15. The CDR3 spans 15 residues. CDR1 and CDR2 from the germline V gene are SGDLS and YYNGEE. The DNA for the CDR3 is TGTGCCAGCAGCGCCCTTGGGGGGGGACGGGAAGTGCAGTTCTTC. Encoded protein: CASSALGGGREVQFF.

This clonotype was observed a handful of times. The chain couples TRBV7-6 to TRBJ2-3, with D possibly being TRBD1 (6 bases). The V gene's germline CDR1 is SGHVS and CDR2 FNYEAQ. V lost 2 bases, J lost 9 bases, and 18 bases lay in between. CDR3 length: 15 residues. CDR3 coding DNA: TGTGCCAGCAGCTTACTTCGGCTAGGGGGAGAAACGCAGTATTTT. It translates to CASSLLRLGGETQYF.